The 30 T cell receptor beta chains given below trace back to one sample, sequenced in a study of spatial heterogeneity in lung cancer. A single record per CDR3 protein comes from TCRdb applying MiXCR to the 5' RACE reads. The data contain around 14,000 distinct CDR3 sequences, 3% to 4.5% of them singletons. As for time point: sample taken at primary tumor resection. The input for sequencing was normal lung tissue next to the tumor, taken at surgery. These receptors were taken from a male donor with early-stage non-small cell lung cancer.

This clonotype was detected ten times or more. This beta chain was picked up by a library intended for alpha chains and is off target, so its count carries little meaning. V usage is TRBV4-1 and J usage is TRBJ2-6; the D is unclear. Germline assignment: CDR1 MGHRA and CDR2 YSYEKL. Trimming left V 0 bases short and J 0 bases short, with 3 bases between. This CDR3 has 15 residues. The CDR3 reads CASSQESSGANVLTF. The CDR3 nucleotides are TGCGCCAGCAGCCAAGAGAGCTCTGGGGCCAACGTCCTGACTTTC.

This clonotype has ten or more counts. This beta chain turned up in a library designed for alpha chains; as an off-target read, its abundance says little. This sequence joins TRBV24-1 and TRBJ1-5; maybe TRBD1 (6 bases). CDR1 and CDR2 (germline): KGHDR, SFDVKD. This CDR3 spans 15 amino acids. V lost 10 bases and J 6 bases, leaving 21 bases between the germline ends. In DNA form, the CDR3 reads TGTGCCACGAGCCCGGGGGCAGGGGTTGTTCAGCCCCAGCATTTT. As protein: CATSPGAGVVQPQHF.

This clonotype was seen at least ten times. The size of this beta chain means little, since it is a stray read in a library made for alpha chains. CDR3 residues: CASSHPGQGSVDAFF. The CDR3 coding sequence is TGTGCCAGCAGCCATCCCGGACAGGGATCGGTTGATGCTTTCTTT. The chain employs TRBV3-1 and TRBJ1-1, with 8 bases identical to TRBD1. The CDR3 consists of 15 residues. Germline V gene data show CDR1 as LGHDT and CDR2 as YNNKEL (reference sequence). V lost 3 bases to trimming and J lost 11 bases; unmatched junction nucleotides: 14.

This clonotype was observed at least ten times. This beta chain lies outside the target of a library built for alpha chains; its clone size means little. The chain employs TRBV19 and TRBJ2-5, with D uncertain. Looked up from germline, CDR1 is LNHDA and CDR2 is SQIVND (reference sequence). The CDR3 loop spans 16 amino acids. Trimming cost V 3 bases and J 1 base, with 15 bases left between them. The CDR3: CASSIELGDRQETQYF. CDR3 DNA sequence: TGTGCCAGTAGTATTGAACTCGGCGACCGCCAAGAGACCCAGTACTTC.

This clonotype was seen at least ten times. As an off-target read in a library built for alpha chains, this beta chain has a frequency of little significance. This rearrangement joins TRBV25-1 to TRBJ2-1; 11 nucleotides match TRBD2. The junction had 9 bases not matched to a gene; V was cut back by 0 bases and J by 5 bases. The germline V gene has CDR1 MGHDK and CDR2 SYGVNS. This CDR3 contains 18 residues. The CDR3 here is CASSEYIGGLADNNEQFF. CDR3 DNA sequence: TGTGCCAGCAGTGAATATATCGGGGGACTAGCGGACAACAATGAGCAGTTCTTC.

This clonotype was counted at least ten times. Because this beta chain is a stray read in a library intended to capture alpha chains, its abundance should not be given much weight. The rearrangement uses TRBV5-6 and TRBJ1-2; 7 bases line up with TRBD1. V lost 3 bases and J lost 3; bases outside the gene matches: 11. CDR1 is SGHDT and CDR2 is YYEEEE in the germline V gene. The CDR3 extends over 16 amino acids. CDR3 amino acids: CASSSPTGLVDYGYTF. The DNA for the CDR3 is TGTGCCAGCAGCTCGCCGACAGGGCTAGTAGACTATGGCTACACCTTC.

This clonotype was counted at least ten times. This beta chain is an off-target read within a library intended for alpha chains, so its frequency means little. The chain carries TRBV7-2 and TRBJ2-1; 7 positions match TRBD2. Germline loops: CDR1 SGHTA, CDR2 FQGNSA. The V segment lost 3 bases and the J segment 3 bases; nucleotides outside the gene matches: 2. This CDR3 contains 14 residues. In DNA form, the CDR3 reads TGTGCCAGCAGCTTGCAGCGGGACTACAATGAGCAGTTCTTC. Amino acid sequence: CASSLQRDYNEQFF. Full variable domain (remainder filled in from reference TRBV7-2 and TRBJ2-1): GAGVSQSPSNKVTEKGKDVELRCDPISGHTALYWYRQSLGQGLEFLIYFQGNSAPDKSGLPSDRFSAERTGGSVSTLTIQRTQQEDSAVYLCASSLQRDYNEQFFGPGTRLTVL.

This clonotype has at least ten counts. This beta chain is a stray read from a library made for alpha chains; its abundance is not meaningful. The chain carries TRBV12-3 or TRBV12-4 and TRBJ1-2, with TRBD1 matching 7 bases. With V trimmed by 5 bases and J by 12 bases, 12 bases remained unmatched. CDR3 length equals 13 residues. The DNA of the CDR3 is TGTGCCAGCAGTCAGACAGGGTTGGGATCTGACACCTTC. Protein sequence: CASSQTGLGSDTF.

At least ten counts were recorded for this clonotype. Since the library was made to target alpha chains, this beta chain is a stray read and its abundance is not meaningful. V gene TRBV12-3 or TRBV12-4 combines with J gene TRBJ1-2; D ambiguous. Deletions cut 3 bases from V and 4 bases from J, with 18 bases between. The CDR3 runs 16 residues. The CDR3 bases are TGTGCCAGCAGTTTTGGCCCCCTAGGATTGCCCTATGGCTACACCTTC. Translated, it gives CASSFGPLGLPYGYTF.

Many counts were recorded for this clonotype. Within a library made for alpha chains, this beta chain is off target, and its count is uninformative. The chain uses TRBV14 and TRBJ2-3, with 11 nucleotides matching TRBD2. Trimming at V came to 4 bases and at J to 5 bases, leaving 5 bases not matched to a gene. The CDR3 has 15 residues. Germline V CDR1 and CDR2: SGHDN, FVKESK. The CDR3 sequence: CASSLIAGGVDTQYF. CDR3 nucleotides: TGTGCCAGCAGCCTTATAGCGGGAGGGGTAGATACGCAGTATTTT.

This clonotype was seen repeatedly, ten times or more. This beta chain is off target for a library built for alpha chains, so its abundance means little. V usage is TRBV5-1 and J usage is TRBJ2-1; possibly TRBD1 for D (6 bases). CDR3 size: 16 residues. Germline CDR1 and CDR2: SGHRS and YFSETQ. Deletions cut 3 bases from V and 5 bases from J, with 18 bases between. CDR3 in amino acids: CASSSLGGSYDNEQFF. As DNA, the CDR3 is TGCGCCAGCAGCTCCTTAGGGGGAAGTTATGACAATGAGCAGTTCTTC.

Many counts were recorded for this clonotype. A library prepared for alpha chains yielded this beta chain as an off-target read; its size is of little meaning. V and J are TRBV12-3 or TRBV12-4 and TRBJ1-2; D perhaps matches TRBD1 (6 bases). The ends were cut back, 6 bases at V and 3 bases at J, with 14 bases in the middle. The CDR3 sequence is 14 residues long. The CDR3 loop is CASSMTGVHYGYTF. In DNA form, the CDR3 reads TGTGCCAGCAGCATGACAGGAGTCCACTATGGCTACACCTTC.

Many counts were recorded for this clonotype. This beta chain lies outside the target of a library built for alpha chains; its clone size means little. This chain joins TRBV29-1 and TRBJ1-5, with D unresolved. Trimming took off 0 bases at V and 9 bases at J, with 9 bases between the two ends. Germline values: CDR1 SQVTM, CDR2 ANQGSEA. The CDR3 has 12 amino acids. CDR3 residues: CSVEDPWGPQHF. Here the CDR3 DNA reads TGCAGCGTTGAAGATCCCTGGGGGCCCCAGCATTTT.

This clonotype has a count of ten or more. Being off target in a library aimed at alpha chains, this beta chain has a size of little meaning. The chain employs TRBV29-1 and TRBJ1-3; 7 bases fit TRBD1. The CDR3 length is 14 residues. Trimming removed 7 bases from V and 4 bases from J; junction bases left unmatched: 10. Per germline, CDR1 SQVTM and CDR2 ANQGSEA. The CDR3 DNA reads as TGCAGCGCCGGTGAAGGGACAGACGGAAACACCATATATTTT. Protein sequence: CSAGEGTDGNTIYF.

This clonotype was observed many times. The library was prepared for alpha chains; this beta chain is a stray read, so its frequency means little. The chain links TRBV18 to TRBJ2-3; 9 bases map to TRBD2. Germline-derived CDR1 and CDR2 are KGHSH and LQKENI. V shed 4 bases and J 4 bases; nucleotides not matched to a gene: 6. This CDR3 comprises 15 residues. The CDR3 loop is CASSRKREEADTQYF. As DNA, the CDR3 is TGTGCCAGCTCACGAAAGCGGGAGGAAGCAGATACGCAGTATTTT. Drawing the rest from reference TRBV18 and TRBJ2-3, the complete variable domain is NAGVMQNPRHLVRRRGQEARLRCSPMKGHSHVYWYRQLPEEGLKFMVYLQKENIIDESGMPKERFSAEFPKEGPSILRIQQVVRGDSAAYFCASSRKREEADTQYFGPGTRLTVL.

This clonotype is medium-sized in the sample. This beta chain is a stray read from a library made for alpha chains; its abundance is not meaningful. The CDR3 DNA sequence: TGTGCCAGCAGTCCCATTAGCACAGATACGCAGTATTTT. This gives the protein CASSPISTDTQYF. The chain employs TRBV6-5 and TRBJ2-3; D is unclear. The V gene's germline CDR1 is MNHEY and CDR2 SVGAGI. The CDR3 has 13 amino acids. The V gene lost 5 bases and the J gene lost 0 bases, with 6 bases spanning the gap.

In its sample, this clonotype ranks as medium-sized. As an off-target read in a library built for alpha chains, this beta chain has a frequency of little significance. V and J are TRBV10-3 and TRBJ2-4, with TRBD2 matching over 10 bases. Germline lookup yields CDR1 ENHRY and CDR2 SYGVKD. The CDR3 has 17 residues. V gave up 3 bases and J gave up 3 bases; unmatched junction bases: 8. The CDR3 coding sequence is TGTGCCATCAGTGACCCCAGCGGGAGGGGGGACAAAAACATTCAGTACTTC. Translation gives CAISDPSGRGDKNIQYF.

This clonotype was counted ten times or more. Within a library made for alpha chains, this beta chain is off target, and its count is uninformative. The chain is built from TRBV30 and TRBJ1-1, with a tentative D call TRBD1 (5 bases). This CDR3 contains 13 residues. CDR1 GTSNPN and CDR2 SVGIG come from the germline V gene (reference sequence). With 0 bases removed from V and 3 bases from J, the gap between germline ends came to 8 bases. This CDR3 is CAWSVQVDTEAFF. The CDR3 DNA follows: TGTGCCTGGAGTGTACAGGTAGACACTGAAGCTTTCTTT.

This clonotype was recorded many times. This beta chain turned up in a library designed for alpha chains; as an off-target read, its abundance says little. V is TRBV12-3 or TRBV12-4 and J is TRBJ2-7; a possible D gene is TRBD1 (6 bases). V lost 5 bases and J 5 bases, leaving 13 bases between the germline ends. The CDR3 loop spans 13 amino acids. CDR3 nucleotides: TGTGCCAGCAGTCCCACAGGGCCCAACGAGCAGTACTTC. Its translation is CASSPTGPNEQYF.

This clonotype was seen repeatedly, ten times or more. This beta chain is a stray sequence in a library constructed for alpha chains; its clone size is not meaningful. V gene TRBV6-5 combines with J gene TRBJ2-1; no clear D. The ends were cut back, 6 bases at V and 9 bases at J, with 15 bases in the middle. This CDR3 contains 13 residues. In germline, CDR1 is MNHEY, CDR2 SVGAGI. The chain's CDR3 is CASRANKRIEQFF. The DNA for the CDR3 is TGTGCCAGCAGAGCCAACAAAAGGATTGAGCAGTTCTTC.

This clonotype was seen many times. A junction boundary mismatches the germline segment, possibly from a read error. This beta chain was picked up by a library intended for alpha chains and is off target, so its count carries little meaning. The chain links TRBV12-3 or TRBV12-4 to TRBJ2-5; perhaps TRBD1 as D (5 bases). The CDR3 runs to 11 residues. CDR3 loop: CASSLRGRLDF. CDR3 sequence (DNA): TGTGCCAGCAGTTTAAGGGGCAGGTTAGACTTC.

There are many counts of this clonotype. This beta chain came through as a stray read in a library set up for alpha chains, and its size says little. V and J are TRBV24-1 and TRBJ2-6; 7 bases fit TRBD1. J lost 2 bases, V lost 4 bases, and 4 bases had no gene match. The CDR3 runs 16 residues. CDR1 KGHDR and CDR2 SFDVKD come from the germline V gene. CDR3 nucleotides: TGTGCCACCAGTGAGAACAGGGGAACTGGGGCCAACGTCCTGACTTTC. Translating gives CATSENRGTGANVLTF.

This clonotype has a count of ten or more. At one boundary the junction diverges from the germline segment, which might be a read error. This beta chain appears as a stray read in a library generated for alpha chains; its size is not informative. V is TRBV7-2 and J is TRBJ2-3; 10 nucleotides agree with TRBD2. The CDR3 sequence is 15 residues long. Germline lookup yields CDR1 SGHTA and CDR2 FQGNSA. CDR3 in amino acids: CASSLAGVPVDTQYF. For the CDR3, the DNA is TGTGCCAGCAGCCTAGCGGGAGTCCCCGTCGATACGCAGTATTTT.

This clonotype appeared many times. This beta chain slipped into a library made for alpha chains as a stray read, so its size is not meaningful. The chain couples TRBV3-1 to TRBJ1-2; 9 bases are shared with TRBD1. The CDR3 contains 14 residues. The germline V gene encodes CDR1 LGHDT and CDR2 YNNKEL (reference sequence). V was clipped by 2 bases and J by 8 bases; unmatched bases: 6. In nucleotides, the CDR3 is TGTGCCAGCAGCCAAACCGGGACAGGGAAAGGCTACACCTTC. Protein sequence: CASSQTGTGKGYTF.

This clonotype was seen at least ten times. The library was designed around alpha chains, so this beta chain is a stray read whose abundance carries little weight. J is TRBJ2-7 and V is TRBV18; possible D gene TRBD2, 6 bases. This CDR3 is built from 15 residues. The germline V and J ends were trimmed by 3 bases and 2 bases, with 14 bases remaining between them. CDR1 and CDR2 (germline): KGHSH, LQKENI. The CDR3 DNA follows: TGTGCCAGCTCACCGGACGGGGGACTCACCTACGAGCAGTACTTC. It encodes CASSPDGGLTYEQYF.

This clonotype was detected ten times or more. This beta chain appears as a stray read in a library generated for alpha chains; its size is not informative. The gene calls are TRBV12-3 or TRBV12-4 and TRBJ1-5; D gene ambiguous. Between the trimmed V and J ends, which lost 0 bases and 1 base, there was a span of 4 bases. This CDR3 has 14 amino acids. CDR3 residues: CASSLAGSNQPQHF. The CDR3 nucleotides are TGTGCCAGCAGTTTAGCCGGGAGCAATCAGCCCCAGCATTTT.

The sample holds many counts of this clonotype. In a library made to pick up alpha chains, this beta chain is a stray read with a size that means little. The chain uses TRBV11-3 and TRBJ2-1, with TRBD2 matching 10 bases. Unmatched junction bases numbered 6, after V lost 2 bases and J lost 8 bases. The CDR3 runs to 15 residues. Germline CDR1 is SGHNT and CDR2 is YENEEA. CDR3 sequence (DNA): TGTGCCAGCAGCTTAACAGCGGGAGGGCCCTATGAGCAGTTCTTC. Its protein product is CASSLTAGGPYEQFF. The full variable domain, with the rest looked up from reference TRBV11-3 and TRBJ2-1, is EAGVVQSPRYKIIEKKQPVAFWCNPISGHNTLYWYLQNLGQGPELLIRYENEEAVDDSQLPKDRFSAERLKGVDSTLKIQPAELGDSAVYLCASSLTAGGPYEQFFGPGTRLTVL.

This clonotype was counted ten times or more. This beta chain turned up in a library designed for alpha chains; as an off-target read, its abundance says little. The V call is TRBV9, the J call TRBJ2-2; D gene unclear. The length of the CDR3 is 15 residues. In germline, CDR1 is SGDLS, CDR2 YYNGEE. Trimming removed 3 bases at V and 4 bases at J, with 13 bases between. The CDR3 protein is CASSADLGPTGELFF. CDR3 bases: TGTGCCAGCAGCGCTGACTTAGGACCCACCGGGGAGCTGTTTTTT.

This clonotype was seen ten or more times. Since the library was made to target alpha chains, this beta chain is a stray read and its abundance is not meaningful. The chain combines TRBV5-8 with TRBJ2-1; 8 bases align to TRBD2. Germline lookup yields CDR1 SGHTS and CDR2 YDEGEE. V lost 0 bases, J lost 6 bases, and 32 bases stayed unmatched. The CDR3 has 24 amino acids. CDR3 protein: CASSLGTNIYQSGSTDGSPNEQFF. DNA for the CDR3: TGTGCCAGCAGCTTGGGAACCAACATCTATCAGAGCGGGAGTACTGATGGGAGCCCCAATGAGCAGTTCTTC.

Many counts were recorded for this clonotype. For a library built for alpha chains, this beta chain is a stray read; little rests on its size. The chain has TRBV6-1 and TRBJ1-1; unclear D gene. V was trimmed by 4 bases and J by 4 bases, leaving 7 bases between them. The germline V gene has CDR1 MNHNS and CDR2 SASEGT. The CDR3 length is 12 residues. The CDR3 region has the DNA TGTGCCAGCAGTGTGGACCTCACTGAAGCTTTCTTT. Translated, it gives CASSVDLTEAFF.